The rows below give T cell receptor beta chains drawn from one sample of a study of a mutant IDH1 vaccine in newly diagnosed glioma. TCRdb's copy holds only in-frame clones and misses some; the assay was immunoSEQ multiplex PCR. The data show tens of thousands of clones, around four fifths seen once. Their recognized antigens are unknown. The specimen was PBMCs, collected from a glioma patient whose treatment included an IDH1 peptide vaccine. The receptors originated from a young man with glioma. The CDR3 runs from the conserved cysteine through the conserved F or W. D genes are given only for firm matches. Rows give clone size only sometimes, using once, few, many, or a class for an expanded clone.

d_gene	abundance	v_gene	j_gene	CDR3nt	CDR3aa
TRBD1	.	TRBV2	TRBJ1-1	TGTGCCAGCAGTGTGGGTTACGCCGGGACAGGGGAAAACACTGAAGCTTTCTTT	CASSVGYAGTGENTEAFF
.	.	TRBV2	TRBJ2-5	TGTGCCAGCAAAGGGACATCTACCCAAGAGACCCAGTACTTC	CASKGTSTQETQYF
.	.	TRBV7-9	TRBJ2-7	TGTGCCAGCAGCTCTTTCAGGCCCCCCTACGAGCAGTACTTC	CASSSFRPPYEQYF
.	.	TRBV6-5	TRBJ2-1	TGTGCCAGCAGTTTGGAGGACACAGAGTACAATGAGCAGTTCTTC	CASSLEDTEYNEQFF
.	.	TRBV7-2	TRBJ2-3	TGTGCCAGCAGCTCGAGGGGCTCGGGGGGCTACATAAATACGCAGTATTTT	CASSSRGSGGYINTQYF
.	.	TRBV5-5	TRBJ1-2	TGTGCCAGCAGCCCTCGGTGGGCTGCGTATGGCTACACCTTC	CASSPRWAAYGYTF
.	.	TRBV19	TRBJ1-1	TGTGCCAGTAGTATTTACGTGCAGGGCACTGAAGCTTTCTTT	CASSIYVQGTEAFF
TRBD2	.	TRBV7-9	TRBJ2-1	TGTGCCAGCAGCGCCGGGACCTCTCTCCGGACTAGAGGGAAGTTCTTC	CASSAGTSLRTRGKFF
.	.	TRBV6-6	TRBJ2-1	.	CASILGAGSYNEQFF
.	.	TRBV9	TRBJ2-3	TGTGCCAGCAGCGTAGACCATTCACCGGCAGATACGCAGTATTTT	CASSVDHSPADTQYF
TRBD1	.	TRBV4-1	TRBJ2-7	TGCGCCAGCAGCCCCCCACTAGTAGGGGACAGGGTCTACGAGCAGTACTTC	CASSPPLVGDRVYEQYF
.	.	TRBV7-8	TRBJ2-7	TGTGCCAGCAGCCAACAGGAGACCTACGAGCAGTACTTC	CASSQQETYEQYF
TRBD1	.	TRBV5-1	TRBJ2-7	TGCGCCAGCAGCTTGACCGGGACAGGCCCCTACGAGCAGTACTTC	CASSLTGTGPYEQYF
.	.	TRBV30	TRBJ2-5	TGTGCCTGGAGCCATGGAGGACGATTGGCGGAGACCCAGTACTTC	CAWSHGGRLAETQYF
.	few	TRBV11-2	TRBJ1-1	TGTGCCAGCAGCTTAGCCGGTTATTTGAACACTGAAGCTTTCTTT	CASSLAGYLNTEAFF
TRBD1	few	TRBV5-1	TRBJ1-1	TGCGCCAGCAGCTTGGGACACAGGGGCACTGAAGCTTTCTTT	CASSLGHRGTEAFF
.	.	TRBV7-9	TRBJ2-5	TGTGCCAGCAGCTTAGATGCGGGACAAACTTGGGAGACCCAGTACTTC	CASSLDAGQTWETQYF
TRBD1	.	TRBV7-8	TRBJ2-6	TGTGCCAGCAGCTTCTTTTCCCTGAAAGGACAGGGGACTGGGGCCAACGTCCTGACTTTC	CASSFFSLKGQGTGANVLTF
TRBD1	.	TRBV10-1	TRBJ2-7	TGCGCCAGCGGAGCTGGACAGGACCCCTACGAGCAGTACTTC	CASGAGQDPYEQYF
TRBD1	.	TRBV4-1	TRBJ1-6	TGCGCCAGCAGCCAAGACAGGGCCCTGACAGGGGGAAATAATTCACCCCTCCACTTT	CASSQDRALTGGNNSPLHF
.	.	TRBV6-4	TRBJ2-2	TGTGCCAGCGAGCCGGGACACCATCTCACCGGGGAGCTGTTTTTT	CASEPGHHLTGELFF
.	.	TRBV14	TRBJ2-1	TGTGCCAGCAGCCAGGGACTCGGGGTATACAATGAGCAGTTCTTC	CASSQGLGVYNEQFF
.	.	TRBV15	TRBJ2-7	TGTGCCACCAGCAGAGACTCTCAAGTGGGGAGCTACGAGCAGTACTTC	CATSRDSQVGSYEQYF
.	few	TRBV27	TRBJ1-1	TGTGCCAGCAGTCCAAGGGGGATCTTCCGGAACACTGAAGCTTTCTTT	CASSPRGIFRNTEAFF
.	.	TRBV6-1	TRBJ1-1	TGTGCCAGCAGTGACCCGCCCGACGCCCGGGCCACGGAAGCTTTCTTT	CASSDPPDARATEAFF
TRBD1	.	TRBV7-9	TRBJ1-2	TGTGCCAGCAGCAAGGACAGGGGATCTAACTATGGCTACACCTTC	CASSKDRGSNYGYTF
TRBD2	.	TRBV10-2	TRBJ2-4	TGCGCCAGCACCCGGGGTAGCGGGGGCCTAGCCAAAAACATTCAGTACTTC	CASTRGSGGLAKNIQYF
.	.	TRBV5-1	TRBJ1-2	TGCGCCAGCAGAGACCGAACGACCAACTATGGCTACACCTTC	CASRDRTTNYGYTF
.	.	TRBV5-6	TRBJ2-7	TGTGCCAGCAGCTTGCCACCGGTGGGGCGCCGCTCCTACGAGCAGTACTTC	CASSLPPVGRRSYEQYF
.	.	TRBV7-6	TRBJ1-1	TGTGCCAGCAGACACGACAGAATGAACACTGAAGCTTTCTTT	CASRHDRMNTEAFF
.	.	TRBV20-1	TRBJ1-1	TGCAGTGCTAGAGGTGGGGGCGAAGCTTTCTTT	CSARGGGEAFF
.	.	TRBV18	TRBJ1-4	TGTGCCAGCTCACCCCCCGGCAGGGAGAATGAAAAACTGTTTTTT	CASSPPGRENEKLFF
TRBD1	.	TRBV4-2	TRBJ2-1	TGTGCCAGCAGCCAAGATCGGGGGACGGTGGGGGACAGGGATTGGTATGAGCAGTTCTTC	CASSQDRGTVGDRDWYEQFF
.	.	TRBV9	TRBJ2-2	TGTGCCAGCAGCGTTGGACCCACCGGGACGTACACCGGGGAGCTGTTTTTT	CASSVGPTGTYTGELFF
TRBD1	.	TRBV30	TRBJ1-5	TGTGCCTGGAGCCCGGGGGGCCCGGGACAGGAGCGTCTCGGCAATCAGCCCCAGCATTTT	CAWSPGGPGQERLGNQPQHF
.	.	TRBV10-3	TRBJ1-6	TGTGCCATCAGTGAGACAGGGAAAAATTCACCCCTCCACTTT	CAISETGKNSPLHF
TRBD2	.	TRBV13	TRBJ2-5	TGTGCCAGCAACCCACGGGGGGAAGTCGGCGAGACCCAGTACTTC	CASNPRGEVGETQYF
TRBD2	.	TRBV14	TRBJ2-1	TGTGCCAGCAGCCAAGGTGTGGGGCGGCAGCGGGGGGCCTCATACAATGAGCAGTTCTTC	CASSQGVGRQRGASYNEQFF
.	.	TRBV29-1	TRBJ2-1	TGCAGCGTCCTACCAGGGGTTACCTCCTACAATGAGCAGTTCTTC	CSVLPGVTSYNEQFF
.	few	TRBV7-9	TRBJ1-1	TGTGCCAGCAGCTTAGGATGGGGGCAAGACACTGAAGCTTTCTTT	CASSLGWGQDTEAFF
TRBD2	few	TRBV14	TRBJ2-1	TGTGCCAGCAGCCCCCGCGCCCAGCGGGGAAATGAGCAGTTCTTC	CASSPRAQRGNEQFF
.	.	TRBV5-6	TRBJ2-3	TGTGCCAGCAGCTTGAATTCTGGGGGCGCGGGAACAGATACGCAGTATTTT	CASSLNSGGAGTDTQYF
.	.	TRBV19	TRBJ1-5	TGTGCCAGTACCACGGCCCTGGTTCAGCCCCAGCATTTT	CASTTALVQPQHF
TRBD1	few	TRBV7-6	TRBJ1-2	TGTGCCAGCAGCGTAGGACAGGGTAGCCCAGAACCCACTCATACGCGGCCTGGCTACACCTTC	CASSVGQGSPEPTHTRPGYTF
TRBD1	.	TRBV5-1	TRBJ2-7	TGCGCCAGCAGCTTGCACCCCCCGGGACAGGGGCTGTACGAGCAGTACTTC	CASSLHPPGQGLYEQYF